A single sample is the source of the 3 T cell receptor beta chains below, sequenced in a study of CD8 T cells in ankylosing spondylitis. MiXCR, run by TCRdb on the 5' RACE reads, gives a single entry per CDR3 protein. Of under 250,000 distinct CDR3 sequences detected, over 9.5% appear once; the ten largest clones hold 2.6%. Sequenced material: blood, either unsorted or a sorted T cell fraction (not recorded which). Receptor source: a male donor with ankylosing spondylitis or in good health (not recorded which).

The table lists this clonotype with many counts. The chain recombines TRBV5-1 with TRBJ2-7; 7 bases are a match to TRBD1. V shed 2 bases and J 6 bases; nucleotides not matched to a gene: 5. This CDR3 is built from 13 residues. Germline-derived CDR1 and CDR2 are SGHRS and YFSETQ. In DNA, the CDR3 is TGCGCCAGCAGCTTCACACAGGGGAGCGAGCAGTACTTC. It codes for CASSFTQGSEQYF.

The chain joins TRBV12-3 or TRBV12-4 to TRBJ2-6; D not resolved. With 3 bases removed from V and 0 bases from J, the gap between germline ends came to 9 bases. The CDR3 extends over 16 amino acids. This CDR3 is CASSLVSTSGANVLTF. CDR3 DNA: TGTGCCAGCAGTTTGGTTAGCACCTCTGGGGCCAACGTCCTGACTTTC.

The chain is built from TRBV12-3 or TRBV12-4 and TRBJ1-2, with a possible D match to TRBD1 (5 bases). The CDR3 is 15 amino acids. The germline V and J ends were trimmed by 6 bases and 6 bases, with 20 bases remaining between them. The CDR3 DNA is TGTGCCAGCAGGCCATGGGACCGACTCGGGGATGGCTACACCTTC. This encodes CASRPWDRLGDGYTF.